This T cell receptor (beta chain) was recorded in a study of brain T cells in children with intractable seizures. V shed 1 base and J shed 4 bases, with 17 bases lying between them. Germline-derived CDR1 and CDR2 are SGHDT and YYEEEE. CDR3 size: 16 residues. Produced via immunoSEQ multiplex PCR; TCRdb's table is partial and in-frame only. Of about 76,000 clones in the sample, about 93% are singletons; the top ten hold 1.5% to 1.7%. The clonotype was recovered from a boy under two years old with tuberous sclerosis and intractable seizures. The gene calls are TRBV5-6 and TRBJ1-1; weak D call: TRBD1 (6 bases). The sample in question was peripheral blood, obtained at surgery. CDR3 sequence: CASSLQGLLESTEAFF. CDR3 bases: TGTGCCAGCAGCTTGCAGGGGCTGCTTGAGAGCACTGAAGCTTTCTTT.